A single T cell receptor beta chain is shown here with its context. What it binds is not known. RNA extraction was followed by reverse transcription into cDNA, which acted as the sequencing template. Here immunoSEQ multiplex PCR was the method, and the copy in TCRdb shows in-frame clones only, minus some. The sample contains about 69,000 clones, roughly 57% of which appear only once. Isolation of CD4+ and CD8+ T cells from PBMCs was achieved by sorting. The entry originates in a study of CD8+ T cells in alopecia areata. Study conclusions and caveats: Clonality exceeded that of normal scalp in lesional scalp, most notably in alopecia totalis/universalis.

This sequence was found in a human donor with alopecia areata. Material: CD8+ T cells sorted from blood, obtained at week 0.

CDR3 coding DNA: TGTGCCAGCAGCTTAGCGCAGCGGGAAACAGATACGCAGTATTTT. This translates into CASSLAQRETDTQYF. This chain joins TRBV7-2 and TRBJ2-3, with TRBD2 identical over 7 bases. Germline CDR1 SGHTA, CDR2 FQGNSA. After removal of 0 bases from V and 3 bases from J, the junction contained 3 bases not matched to a gene. CDR3 length equals 15 residues.